This T cell receptor beta chain was documented in a study of a mutant IDH1 vaccine in newly diagnosed glioma. The overall study: Beforehand, treatment had been radiotherapy, temozolomide, or both; the majority received both.

Remarks on this clone: The antigen is undetermined. Relative to the germline gene, one junction end is altered; a read error may explain this.

Here immunoSEQ multiplex PCR was the method, and the copy in TCRdb shows in-frame clones only, minus some. The table lists 35,000 to 40,000 clones, 84% of them singletons, with about 2.3% in the top ten. General study findings and limits: With respect to changes in top peripheral T cell clonotypes, pseudoprogression seemed unrelated.

Time point specified: week 11, during vaccination. Every vaccine dose comprised 300 ug of mutant IDH1 20-mer peptide plus topical imiquimod. The sequence was collected from a man between 40 and 49 years old with glioma. The sample here was PBMCs, taken from a glioma patient whose treatment included an IDH1 peptide vaccine.

This chain's CDR3 is CAISDAGLPSF. The CDR3 DNA reads TGTGCCATCAGTGATGCGGGGCTCCCATCCTTC. The V gene is TRBV10-3, the J gene TRBJ2-7; TRBD2 might be the D (6 bases). Germline V gene lookup returns CDR1 ENHRY and CDR2 SYGVKD. This CDR3 has 11 amino acids.